The rows below give T cell receptor beta chains drawn from one sample of a study of Ad26.COV2.S vaccination and SARS-CoV-2 variants. Only in-frame clones appear in the TCRdb table, and some are missing; sequencing was by immunoSEQ multiplex PCR. The sample holds hundreds of thousands of clones, around 90% seen once. The specimen comprised peripheral blood, sampled in a trial of Ad26.COV2.S vaccine versus placebo. The receptors shown here come from a person between 18 and 65 years old who received the Ad26.COV2.S COVID-19 vaccine or a placebo. Each CDR3 is given with its conserved first and last residue. The D gene is left open where the match is weak. Not every row has a clone size; where given, it reads once, few, many or a size class.

D gene	V gene	J gene	clone size	CDR3 protein	CDR3 DNA
.	TRBV2	TRBJ2-5	.	CASSEEMGGFQETQYF	TGTGCCAGCAGTGAAGAGATGGGCGGATTTCAAGAGACCCAGTACTTC
.	TRBV3-1/TRBV3-2	TRBJ2-2	once	CASSPGAWRARTGELFF	TGTGCCAGCAGCCCTGGAGCGTGGAGGGCCCGGACCGGGGAGCTGTTTTTT
.	TRBV6-5	TRBJ2-7	.	CASSYSTAPDEQYF	TGTGCCAGCAGTTACTCGACGGCCCCCGACGAGCAGTACTTC
.	TRBV6-6	TRBJ1-5	.	CASRPPYSNQPQHF	TGTGCCAGCAGACCACCATATAGCAATCAGCCCCAGCATTTT
.	TRBV6-5	TRBJ1-2	.	CASSRDPGGNYGYTF	TGTGCCAGCAGTCGCGACCCGGGCGGTAACTATGGCTACACCTTC
.	TRBV5-1	TRBJ1-3	.	CASSSGTSGNTIYF	TGCGCCAGCAGCTCCGGGACCTCTGGAAACACCATATATTTT
.	TRBV3-1/TRBV3-2	TRBJ2-6	few	CASSQDLGVPGANVLTF	TGTGCCAGCAGCCAAGATCTGGGGGTCCCTGGGGCCAACGTCCTGACTTTC
.	TRBV12-3/TRBV12-4	TRBJ2-2	.	CASSLGTTGELFF	TGTGCCAGCAGTTTAGGCACCACCGGGGAGCTGTTTTTT
.	TRBV4-2	TRBJ2-3	.	CASSQEITDTQYF	TGTGCCAGCAGCCAAGAGATAACGGATACGCAGTATTTT
.	TRBV23-1	TRBJ1-1	few	CASSQSCGRVTEAFF	TGCGCCAGCAGTCAATCGTGTGGCAGGGTGACTGAAGCTTTCTTT
TRBD2	TRBV7-9	TRBJ2-7	.	CASSSSAGLAGPYEQYF	TGTGCCAGCAGCTCCTCGGCCGGCCTAGCGGGACCCTACGAGCAGTACTTC
.	TRBV7-9	TRBJ1-5	.	CASSLYHDQPQHF	TGTGCCAGCAGCCTGTACCATGATCAGCCCCAGCATTTT
.	TRBV11-2	TRBJ1-1	.	CASSPEARHTEAFF	TGTGCCAGCAGCCCCGAGGCCAGGCACACTGAAGCTTTCTTT
TRBD2	TRBV4-3	TRBJ2-2	.	CASSQATSGEMNTGELFF	TGCGCCAGCAGCCAAGCAACTAGCGGGGAGATGAACACCGGGGAGCTGTTTTTT
TRBD2	TRBV6-6	TRBJ2-7	.	CASSLAGDLVEQYF	TGTGCCAGTTCACTAGCGGGGGACTTGGTCGAGCAGTACTTC
.	TRBV12-3/TRBV12-4	TRBJ2-1	.	CASTRIRNEQFF	TGTGCCAGCACCCGGATCCGCAATGAGCAGTTCTTC
.	TRBV5-6	TRBJ1-6	once	CASSGGTGNSPLHF	TGTGCCAGCAGCGGAGGGACTGGTAATTCACCCCTCCACTTT
.	TRBV6-5	TRBJ1-2	.	CASIQQPHDGYTF	TGTGCCAGCATCCAACAGCCACACGATGGCTACACCTTC